This T cell receptor beta chain is from a study of blood T cell repertoires in COVID-19. Some clones are missing from TCRdb's copy, which holds only in-frame ones; the method was immunoSEQ multiplex PCR. The sample carries about 200,000 clones, 80% recorded once. The V gene lost 1 base and the J gene lost 0 bases, with 10 bases spanning the gap. Germline CDR1 reads SGHVS; CDR2 reads FQNEAQ. This CDR3 is built from 16 residues. The chain recombines TRBV7-8 with TRBJ1-3; no definite D call. The source material was peripheral blood. The clonotype comes from a human donor in a cohort sampled during active COVID-19. The CDR3 protein is CASSLGAGISGNTIYF. The DNA for the CDR3 is TGTGCCAGCAGCTTAGGCGCGGGGATCTCTGGAAACACCATATATTTT.